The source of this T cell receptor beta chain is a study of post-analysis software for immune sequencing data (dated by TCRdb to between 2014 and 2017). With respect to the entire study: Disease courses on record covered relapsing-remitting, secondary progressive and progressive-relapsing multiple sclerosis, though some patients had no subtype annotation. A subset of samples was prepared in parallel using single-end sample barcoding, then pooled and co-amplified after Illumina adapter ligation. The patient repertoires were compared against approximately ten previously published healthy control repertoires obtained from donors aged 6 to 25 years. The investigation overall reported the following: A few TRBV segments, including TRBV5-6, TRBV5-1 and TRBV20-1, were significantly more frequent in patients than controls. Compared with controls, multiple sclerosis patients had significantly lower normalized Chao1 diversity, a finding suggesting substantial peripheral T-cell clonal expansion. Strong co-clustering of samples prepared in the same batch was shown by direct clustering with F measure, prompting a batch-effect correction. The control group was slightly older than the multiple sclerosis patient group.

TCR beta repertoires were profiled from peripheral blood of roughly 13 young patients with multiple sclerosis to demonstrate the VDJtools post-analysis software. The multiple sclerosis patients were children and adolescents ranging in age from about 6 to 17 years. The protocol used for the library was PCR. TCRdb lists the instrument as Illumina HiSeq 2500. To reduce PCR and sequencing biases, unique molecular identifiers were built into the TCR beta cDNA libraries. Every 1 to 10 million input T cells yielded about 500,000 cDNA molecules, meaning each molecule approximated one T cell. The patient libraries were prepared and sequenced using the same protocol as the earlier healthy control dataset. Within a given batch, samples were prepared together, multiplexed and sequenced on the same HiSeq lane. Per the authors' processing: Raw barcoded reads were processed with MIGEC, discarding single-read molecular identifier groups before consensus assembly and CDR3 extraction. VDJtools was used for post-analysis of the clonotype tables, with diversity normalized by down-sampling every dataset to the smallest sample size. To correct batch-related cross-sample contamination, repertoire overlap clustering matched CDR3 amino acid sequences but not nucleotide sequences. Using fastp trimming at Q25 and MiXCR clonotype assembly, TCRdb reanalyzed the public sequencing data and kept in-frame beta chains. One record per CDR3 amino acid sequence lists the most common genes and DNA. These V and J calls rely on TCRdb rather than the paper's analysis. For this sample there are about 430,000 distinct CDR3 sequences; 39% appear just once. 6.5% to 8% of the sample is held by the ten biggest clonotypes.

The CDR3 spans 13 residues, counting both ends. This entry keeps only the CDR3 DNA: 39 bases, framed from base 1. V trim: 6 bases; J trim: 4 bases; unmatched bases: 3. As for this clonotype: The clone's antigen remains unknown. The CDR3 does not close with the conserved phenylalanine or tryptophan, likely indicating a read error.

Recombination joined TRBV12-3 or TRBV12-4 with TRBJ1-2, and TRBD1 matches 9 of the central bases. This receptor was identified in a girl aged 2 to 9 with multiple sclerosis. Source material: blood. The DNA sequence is TGTGCCAGCAGGCCGGGACAGGGCTATGGCTACACCGTC. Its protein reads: CASRPGQGYGYTV.